This note documents a single T cell receptor beta chain sequence. These data belong to a study of cytomegalovirus exposure and HLA in healthy donors. Primers: 60 Vbeta forward and 13 Jbeta reverse. The protocol was immunoSEQ multiplex PCR, while the TCRdb copy is restricted to in-frame clones and leaves out a portion. Of roughly 180,000 clones in the sample, over 75% were seen once. The V segment lost 4 bases and the J segment 7 bases; nucleotides outside the gene matches: 7. The length of the CDR3 is 15 residues. Germline-derived CDR1 and CDR2 are SGHKS and YYEKEE (reference sequence). The chain carries TRBV5-5 and TRBJ1-6; 8 bases fit TRBD1. The receptor's source is a man aged 45-65 years in good health and CMV-seropositive. Sequenced input: PBMCs. The CDR3 sequence: CASSRQGRANSPLHF. The CDR3 coding sequence is TGTGCCAGCAGCAGACAGGGGCGGGCCAATTCACCCCTCCACTTT.